One sample yielded the 32 T cell receptor beta chains listed below, sequenced in a study of T cells expressing NK-cell markers. TCRdb derives one entry per CDR3 protein from the 5' RACE reads, leaving out DNA. This table holds 350,000 to 400,000 distinct CDR3 sequences. The sequenced sample consisted of blood T cells: a sorted CD56 or NKG2C T cell subset, CD4+ or CD8+ T cells, or bulk PBMC T cells (not recorded which). These receptors were obtained from a woman between 45 and 65 years old in good health.

The genes are TRBV29-1 and TRBJ1-1; with no DNA, the TCRdb D assignment of TRBD1 cannot be verified. This CDR3 spans 12 amino acids. Germline CDR1 and CDR2: SQVTM and ANQGSEA. CDR3 region: CSGNRGHTEAFF. Using reference TRBV29-1 and TRBJ1-1 for the parts outside the CDR3, the full variable domain is SAVISQKPSRDICQRGTSLTIQCQVDSQVTMMFWYRQQPGQSLTLIATANQGSEATYESGFVIDKFPISRPNLTFSTLTVSNMSPEDSSIYLCSGNRGHTEAFFGQGTRLTVV.

This rearrangement joins TRBV4-2 to TRBJ2-2; TCRdb selects TRBD1, and the lack of DNA leaves this call unchecked. Germline CDR1 reads LGHNA; CDR2 reads YNFKEQ. This CDR3 region has 15 residues. The CDR3: CASRGGTGESGELFF.

The chain has TRBV7-8 and TRBJ2-5; TCRdb proposes TRBD1, but this gene call is untestable without DNA. The CDR3 contains 17 residues. CDR1 SGHVS and CDR2 FQNEAQ come from the germline V gene. This chain's CDR3 is CASSLVGSGEIQETQYF.

This chain joins TRBV10-3 and TRBJ2-7; TCRdb selects TRBD1, and the lack of DNA leaves this call unchecked. This CDR3 comprises 13 residues. Per germline, CDR1 ENHRY and CDR2 SYGVKD. This CDR3 reads CAISDGGRYEQYF.

This chain links TRBV20-1 with TRBJ2-3; TCRdb's assignment of TRBD2 cannot be checked, as there is no DNA. The CDR3 sequence is 16 residues long. Germline V gives CDR1 DFQATT, CDR2 SNEGSKA (reference sequence). The CDR3 here is CSARDSLAGVRDTQYF.

V and J are TRBV20-1 and TRBJ1-1; the TCRdb D gene call, TRBD1, has no DNA to confirm it. This CDR3 contains 15 residues. Germline assignment: CDR1 DFQATT and CDR2 SNEGSKA (reference sequence). The CDR3 reads CSASHGTHRNTEAFF.

CDR3 region: CASSPQTGYGYTF. This chain connects TRBV11-3 to TRBJ1-2; TCRdb proposes TRBD1, but this gene call is untestable without DNA. The CDR3 runs to 13 residues. CDR1 is SGHNT and CDR2 is YENEEA in the germline V gene.

The CDR3 region is CASSLNSRWSRETQYF. The J gene is TRBJ2-5, the V gene TRBV5-1; TCRdb designates TRBD2, a call that cannot be tested without DNA. Looked up from germline, CDR1 is SGHRS and CDR2 is YFSETQ. The CDR3 length is 16 residues.

The chain recombines TRBV20-1 with TRBJ2-3; the D call from TCRdb, TRBD2, cannot be confirmed without DNA. Germline CDR1 is DFQATT and CDR2 is SNEGSKA (reference sequence). The CDR3 sequence is 17 residues long. The CDR3 sequence is CSASSGSGRVGTDTQYF.

This sequence joins TRBV12-3 or TRBV12-4 and TRBJ2-2; as DNA is missing, the TRBD1 call by TCRdb cannot be tested. The CDR3 totals 12 residues. The CDR3 protein is CADRGEHGELFF.

V usage is TRBV2 and J usage is TRBJ2-3; TCRdb reports TRBD2, a call that lacks DNA to check it against. Per the germline V gene, CDR1 is SNHLY and CDR2 is FYNNEI. The CDR3 has 14 residues. CDR3 loop: CASSARLFKDTQYF.

V usage is TRBV5-1 and J usage is TRBJ2-1; TCRdb calls TRBD1, which cannot be checked without DNA. This CDR3 spans 17 amino acids. CDR1 is SGHRS and CDR2 is YFSETQ in the germline V gene. This chain's CDR3 is CASSLGLGGPPYNEQFF.

The rearrangement links TRBV6-5 to TRBJ2-1; no DNA is available, so the TRBD2 call from TCRdb remains unchecked. From germline, CDR1 is MNHEY and CDR2 SVGAGI. The CDR3 consists of 15 residues. The CDR3 loop is CASSRGLASYNEQFF.

The chain couples TRBV29-1 to TRBJ2-1; as DNA is missing, the TRBD2 call by TCRdb cannot be tested. The CDR3 spans 14 residues. In germline, CDR1 is SQVTM, CDR2 ANQGSEA. CDR3 sequence: CSVASGSVYNEQFF.

The chain employs TRBV7-6 and TRBJ2-2. This CDR3 region has 14 residues. CDR1 is SGHVS and CDR2 is FNYEAQ in the germline V gene. The CDR3 protein is CASSLAFGAGELFF.

This chain joins TRBV3-1 and TRBJ1-1; the TCRdb call, TRBD1, lacks DNA for checking. Germline V gene sequence: CDR1 LGHDT, CDR2 YNNKEL (reference sequence). The CDR3 sequence is 15 residues long. CDR3 sequence: CASSSRTGTNTEAFF.

V is TRBV12-3 or TRBV12-4 and J is TRBJ1-2; TCRdb reports TRBD1, a call that lacks DNA to check it against. CDR3 size: 17 residues. This CDR3 is CASSLRDSKTPNYGYTF.

The rearrangement links TRBV7-9 to TRBJ2-3; TCRdb indicates TRBD1, and absent DNA this call remains unverified. The CDR3 loop spans 17 amino acids. The germline V gene encodes CDR1 SEHNR and CDR2 FQNEAQ (reference sequence). The CDR3 loop reads CASSPEFSQGDTDTQYF.

The rearrangement joins TRBV28 to TRBJ1-1. The CDR3 length is 11 residues. Germline V gene sequence: CDR1 MDHEN, CDR2 SYDVKM. This chain's CDR3 is CASNWNTEAFF.

V is TRBV12-3 or TRBV12-4 and J is TRBJ1-1. This CDR3 has 13 amino acids. CDR3 sequence reads: CASSFGPSPEAFF.

The chain carries TRBV5-1 and TRBJ1-1; TCRdb outputs TRBD1, but without DNA this stays unchecked. The germline V gene encodes CDR1 SGHRS and CDR2 YFSETQ. The CDR3 sequence is 15 residues long. CDR3 sequence reads: CASSFYRGGNTEAFF.

The CDR3 sequence is CASSLWVKTEAFF. This rearrangement joins TRBV28 to TRBJ1-1. The V gene's germline CDR1 is MDHEN and CDR2 SYDVKM. This CDR3 is built from 13 residues.

CDR3 in amino acids: CASSSPLVNEQFF. The V call is TRBV6-2 or TRBV6-3, the J call TRBJ2-1. This CDR3 is 13 amino acids long. Germline CDR1 is MNHEY and CDR2 is SVGEGT.

This chain links TRBV18 with TRBJ2-1; no DNA is available, so the TRBD1 call from TCRdb remains unchecked. Looked up from germline, CDR1 is KGHSH and CDR2 is LQKENI. This CDR3 has 14 amino acids. The CDR3 here is CASSYKEGRQEQFF.

The chain links TRBV15 to TRBJ2-2. This CDR3 spans 14 amino acids. The germline V gene has CDR1 LNHNV and CDR2 YYDKDF (reference sequence). The CDR3 is CATSRVLSTGELFF.

The J gene is TRBJ2-5, the V gene TRBV5-1; TCRdb returns TRBD1, unconfirmable since there is no DNA. Germline V lookup: CDR1 SGHRS, CDR2 YFSETQ. The CDR3 totals 15 residues. Here the CDR3 reads CASSTEGTDKETQYF.

The CDR3 spells CASSLRDRPFGPLHF. V is TRBV3-1 and J is TRBJ1-6; TCRdb names TRBD1, which stays unverified in the absence of DNA. Germline CDR1 and CDR2: LGHDT and YNNKEL (reference sequence). This CDR3 is 15 amino acids long.

The CDR3 loop reads CASSPRVGRSLNSPLHF. This chain links TRBV27 with TRBJ1-6; the D call from TCRdb, TRBD1, cannot be confirmed without DNA. The CDR3 loop spans 17 amino acids. The germline gives CDR1 MNHEY, CDR2 SMNVEV (reference sequence).

The J gene is TRBJ2-7, the V gene TRBV6-4; without DNA, the TCRdb call of TRBD2 cannot be checked. This CDR3 is 20 amino acids long. Germline CDR1 reads MRHNA; CDR2 reads SNTAGT. The CDR3 protein is CASSDSMGLSRYGRWYEQYF.

The chain recombines TRBV9 with TRBJ2-1; TCRdb lists TRBD2, though no DNA is available to test this call. Germline V gives CDR1 SGDLS, CDR2 YYNGEE. There are 16 residues in the CDR3. CDR3: CASSATSPSSYNEQFF.

V and J are TRBV4-1 and TRBJ1-2; no DNA is available, so the TRBD1 call from TCRdb remains unchecked. In germline, CDR1 is MGHRA, CDR2 YSYEKL. The CDR3 totals 15 residues. CDR3: CASSQAPLGGSGYTF.

J is TRBJ2-7 and V is TRBV7-9. The CDR3 is 12 amino acids. Germline CDR1 is SEHNR and CDR2 is FQNEAQ (reference sequence). This CDR3 reads CASMGEFYEQYF.